A single sample gave rise to the 15 T cell receptor beta chains below, sequenced in a study of T cell repertoires in cytomegalovirus infection. One entry per CDR3 protein, called by TCRdb with MiXCR from the reads. The table records 270,000 or so distinct CDR3 sequences, about 17% of them present only once. The sample consisted of CD8+ T cells from PBMCs. These receptors were collected from a human donor in good health (CMV status not recorded). Some clones in this sample may be carry-over from other donors' samples.

This clonotype came up a few times. The chain combines TRBV6-4 with TRBJ2-7, with 7 bases lining up with TRBD1. The V and J ends lost 11 bases and 5 bases, in that order; junction bases with no gene match: 15. Looked up from germline, CDR1 is MRHNA and CDR2 is SNTAGT. This CDR3 comprises 14 residues. CDR3: CAYITDRVEDEQYF. In nucleotides, the CDR3 is TGTGCCTATATCACTGACAGGGTTGAGGACGAGCAGTACTTC.

This clonotype was counted many times. The V and J genes are TRBV3-1 and TRBJ2-1, with D perhaps TRBD1 or TRBD2 (5 bases each). CDR1 and CDR2 from the germline V gene are LGHDT and YNNKEL (reference sequence). This CDR3 is built from 17 residues. V shed 0 bases and J shed 1 base, with 13 bases lying between them. The DNA of the CDR3 is TGTGCCAGCAGCCAAGACACTAGAGGGGTATCCTACAATGAGCAGTTCTTC. Translating gives CASSQDTRGVSYNEQFF.

This chain joins TRBV25-1 and TRBJ2-7; D call uncertain. V was clipped by 4 bases and J by 5 bases, with 12 bases between them. This CDR3 has 13 residues. The V gene's germline CDR1 is MGHDK and CDR2 SYGVNS. This CDR3 reads CASSASVIDEQYF. CDR3 nucleotides: TGTGCCAGCAGTGCGTCGGTTATCGACGAGCAGTACTTC.

This clonotype turned up a few times. The rearrangement joins TRBV12-3 or TRBV12-4 to TRBJ2-1; D is unclear. V lost 5 bases to trimming and J lost 6 bases, with 8 bases between them. The CDR3 runs to 12 residues. CDR3: CASSPQPNEQFF. The CDR3 DNA follows: TGTGCCAGCAGTCCCCAGCCCAATGAGCAGTTCTTC.

The chain employs TRBV13 and TRBJ1-1; D unclear. The CDR3 spans 14 residues. V gave up 4 bases and J gave up 0 bases, with 9 bases separating them. Germline CDR1 PRHDT, CDR2 FYEKMQ (reference sequence). The CDR3 loop is CASSSRNLNTEAFF. In DNA form, the CDR3 reads TGTGCCAGCAGCTCACGGAACCTGAACACTGAAGCTTTCTTT.

The chain carries TRBV6-2 or TRBV6-3 and TRBJ2-1; 7 bases agree with TRBD1. Germline values: CDR1 MNHEY, CDR2 SVGEGT. CDR3 length: 17 residues. J lost 5 bases, V lost 0 bases, and 10 bases had no gene match. CDR3 bases: TGTGCCAGCAGTTACTCGAACTACAGGGGAAGGAACAATGAGCAGTTCTTC. As protein: CASSYSNYRGRNNEQFF.

This clonotype was detected ten times or more. The rearrangement uses TRBV7-6 and TRBJ1-3; tentative D call: TRBD1 (6 bases). The CDR3 consists of 15 residues. V shed 5 bases and J shed 0 bases, with 11 bases lying between them. Germline CDR1 SGHVS, CDR2 FNYEAQ. This chain's CDR3 is CASSHGQSSGNTIYF. The CDR3 DNA follows: TGTGCCAGCAGCCACGGACAGAGCTCTGGAAACACCATATATTTT.

This clonotype was seen repeatedly, ten times or more. The chain has TRBV7-9 and TRBJ1-2; D is unclear. CDR1 and CDR2 (germline): SEHNR, FQNEAQ (reference sequence). Deletions cut 7 bases from V and 4 bases from J, with 19 bases between. The CDR3 extends over 15 amino acids. The CDR3 sequence: CASTFGEDPPYGYTF. The CDR3 DNA reads TGTGCCAGCACCTTCGGGGAAGACCCCCCCTATGGCTACACCTTC.

This clonotype was seen only a few times. The V call is TRBV2, the J call TRBJ1-5; tentatively, D is TRBD1 (6 bases). The CDR3 loop spans 16 amino acids. The germline V gene has CDR1 SNHLY and CDR2 FYNNEI. V was trimmed by 5 bases and J by 1 base, leaving 15 bases between them. CDR3 residues: CASSLLGGGSNQPQHF. The CDR3 nucleotides read TGTGCCAGCAGTTTGCTGGGAGGGGGGAGCAATCAGCCCCAGCATTTT.

The J gene is TRBJ2-1, the V gene TRBV15; D is perhaps TRBD1 (5 bases). The V gene's germline CDR1 is LNHNV and CDR2 YYDKDF (reference sequence). V lost 1 base and J lost 8, with 12 bases in between. This CDR3 region has 14 residues. The DNA for the CDR3 is TGTGCCACCAGCAGAGCAGTGGGGCAGGATGAGCAGTTCTTC. It encodes CATSRAVGQDEQFF.

This clonotype was recorded at least ten times. This chain joins TRBV29-1 and TRBJ2-1; a possible D gene is TRBD2 (5 bases). Trimming took off 0 bases at V and 0 bases at J, with 12 bases between the two ends. Germline loops: CDR1 SQVTM, CDR2 ANQGSEA. The CDR3 runs to 16 residues. This chain's CDR3 is CSVEDQERSSYNEQFF. As DNA, the CDR3 is TGCAGCGTTGAAGATCAGGAGCGGAGCTCCTACAATGAGCAGTTCTTC.

This clonotype was observed a few times. V is TRBV20-1 and J is TRBJ2-3; possibly TRBD2 for D (5 bases). CDR3 length equals 14 residues. Between the trimmed V and J ends, which lost 6 bases and 7 bases, there was a span of 20 bases. Germline values: CDR1 DFQATT, CDR2 SNEGSKA (reference sequence). The CDR3 loop reads CSAETSGFRYTQYF. The CDR3 DNA reads as TGCAGTGCGGAAACCTCGGGGTTCAGGTATACGCAGTATTTT.

This clonotype was observed many times. The J gene is TRBJ1-1, the V gene TRBV7-9; no definite D call. This CDR3 has 18 amino acids. V gave up 6 bases and J gave up 4 bases, with 27 bases separating them. Per germline, CDR1 SEHNR and CDR2 FQNEAQ (reference sequence). This chain's CDR3 is CASRPMGLGHNLVTEAFF. Written as DNA, the CDR3 is TGTGCCAGCAGACCCATGGGGTTGGGCCACAACCTAGTCACTGAAGCTTTCTTT.

This clonotype was recorded a few times. V and J are TRBV2 and TRBJ1-1; weak D call: TRBD1 (6 bases). V lost 7 bases and J 4 bases, leaving 13 bases between the germline ends. CDR1 is SNHLY, CDR2 FYNNEI, per germline. The CDR3 has 13 residues. The CDR3 nucleotides read TGTGCCAGCATCCTACAGGGTAGCACTGAAGCTTTCTTT. Its translation: CASILQGSTEAFF. Complete variable domain (other parts from reference TRBV2 and TRBJ1-1): EPEVTQTPSHQVTQMGQEVILRCVPISNHLYFYWYRQILGQKVEFLVSFYNNEISEKSEIFDDQFSVERPDGSNFTLKIRSTKLEDSAMYFCASILQGSTEAFFGQGTRLTVV.

This clonotype was seen many times. DNA for the CDR3: TGTGCCAGCAGTAGGCCCCGGCGGCAGCTGCGGGCAGATACGCAGTATTTT. Amino acid sequence: CASSRPRRQLRADTQYF. This rearrangement joins TRBV28 to TRBJ2-3, with D possibly matching TRBD2 (5 bases). V was trimmed by 5 bases and J by 4 bases, leaving 22 bases between them. The CDR3 has 17 amino acids. Germline-derived CDR1 and CDR2 are MDHEN and SYDVKM.